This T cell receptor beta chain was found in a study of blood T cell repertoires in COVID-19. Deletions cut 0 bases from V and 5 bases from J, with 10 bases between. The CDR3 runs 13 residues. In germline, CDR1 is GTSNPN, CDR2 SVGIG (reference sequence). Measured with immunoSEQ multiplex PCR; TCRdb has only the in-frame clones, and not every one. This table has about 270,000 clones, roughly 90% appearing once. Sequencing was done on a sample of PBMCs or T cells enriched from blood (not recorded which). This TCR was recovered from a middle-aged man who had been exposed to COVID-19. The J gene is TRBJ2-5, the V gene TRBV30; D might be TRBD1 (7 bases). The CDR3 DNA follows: TGTGCCTGGAGTGTTGCAGGGGGGGAGACCCAGTACTTC. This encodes CAWSVAGGETQYF. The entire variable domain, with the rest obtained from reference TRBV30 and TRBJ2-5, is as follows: SQTIHQWPATLVQPVGSPLSLECTVEGTSNPNLYWYRQAAGRGLQLLFYSVGIGQISSEVPQNLSASRPQDRQFILSSKKLLLSDSGFYLCAWSVAGGETQYFGPGTRLLVL.